The 27 T cell receptor beta chains in this list originate from one sample, sequenced in a study of blood T cell repertoires in COVID-19. Profiling relied on immunoSEQ multiplex PCR, and the TCRdb table lists in-frame clones only, not all of them. The sample contains roughly 100,000 clones, roughly nine tenths of which appear only once. Sequencing was performed on peripheral blood. These receptors all come from a man in his fifties or sixties with acute or convalescent COVID-19.

The chain links TRBV30 to TRBJ1-4; a possible D gene is TRBD1 (6 bases). The CDR3 loop spans 13 amino acids. The V end was cut by 2 bases, the J end by 6 bases, with 10 bases between. Germline CDR1 reads GTSNPN; CDR2 reads SVGIG (reference sequence). The CDR3 nucleotides are TGTGCCTGGAGTCCCTACAGGGATGAAAAACTGTTTTTT. It translates to CAWSPYRDEKLFF.

The rearrangement uses TRBV4-3 and TRBJ1-2; TRBD1 might be the D (5 bases). With 4 bases removed from V and 7 bases from J, the gap between germline ends came to 13 bases. CDR1 is LGHNA and CDR2 is YSLEER in the germline V gene. The CDR3 contains 13 residues. This CDR3 is CASSLAQDLGYTF. In DNA form, the CDR3 reads TGCGCCAGCAGCCTGGCACAGGACCTTGGCTACACCTTC.

The rearrangement joins TRBV5-4 to TRBJ2-7, with D possibly matching TRBD2 (5 bases). The length of the CDR3 is 16 residues. Between the trimmed V and J ends, which lost 3 bases and 6 bases, there was a span of 22 bases. Germline CDR1 SGHNT, CDR2 YYREEE (reference sequence). The CDR3 is CASSSQLSGPVSEQYF. The DNA for the CDR3 is TGTGCCAGCAGCTCCCAGTTAAGCGGCCCGGTCAGCGAGCAGTACTTC.

The gene calls are TRBV27 and TRBJ2-3, with 15 bases lining up with TRBD2. CDR3 length equals 20 residues. V lost 5 bases and J lost 2; bases outside the gene matches: 14. The germline CDR1 and CDR2 sequences are MNHEY and SMNVEV (reference sequence). CDR3 protein: CASSTLSGTSGRTYTDTQYF. For the CDR3, the DNA is TGTGCCAGCAGTACCCTCTCCGGGACTAGCGGGAGGACCTACACAGATACGCAGTATTTT.

This chain joins TRBV2 and TRBJ1-2; the D is unclear. This CDR3 spans 15 amino acids. Germline values: CDR1 SNHLY, CDR2 FYNNEI. V gave up 6 bases and J gave up 8 bases, with 22 bases separating them. The DNA for the CDR3 is TGTGCCAGCAGGCCTCGGTTACTATCTTTGCGGGGCTACACCTTC. Translated, it gives CASRPRLLSLRGYTF.

The chain has TRBV6-5 and TRBJ1-1; 7 nucleotides match TRBD1. Germline assignment: CDR1 MNHEY and CDR2 SVGAGI. The length of the CDR3 is 14 residues. With V trimmed by 6 bases and J by 6 bases, 10 bases remained unmatched. The CDR3: CASRPQGTAPEAFF. In nucleotides, the CDR3 is TGTGCCAGCAGACCCCAGGGGACAGCGCCTGAAGCTTTCTTT.

This clone was found a few times. The V call is TRBV24-1, the J call TRBJ2-7, with TRBD1 as a possible D gene (5 bases). Trimming cost V 9 bases and J 3 bases, with 11 bases left between them. Germline-derived CDR1 and CDR2 are KGHDR and SFDVKD. CDR3 size: 12 residues. In DNA, the CDR3 is TGTGCCACCGAACGACAGTACTACGAGCAGTACTTC. Its translation: CATERQYYEQYF.

CDR3 residues: CASSQGRIDEQFF. The CDR3 DNA sequence: TGTGCCAGCAGCCAAGGGAGGATAGATGAGCAGTTCTTC. The chain carries TRBV3-1 (or the pseudogene TRBV3-2) and TRBJ2-1; a weak D match, TRBD2 (5 bases). Germline loops: CDR1 LGHDT, CDR2 YNNKEL (reference sequence). The CDR3 spans 13 residues. The V and J ends lost 1 base and 8 bases respectively, with 9 bases between them.

The chain couples TRBV19 to TRBJ2-1; 10 bases agree with TRBD2. CDR1 and CDR2 from the germline V gene are LNHDA and SQIVND (reference sequence). The CDR3 spans 15 residues. J lost 4 bases, V lost 6 bases, and 6 bases had no gene match. CDR3 protein: CASSPRTSGYNEQFF. For the CDR3, the DNA is TGTGCCAGTAGCCCCCGGACTAGCGGTTACAATGAGCAGTTCTTC.

The V gene is TRBV4-2, the J gene TRBJ2-5; TRBD1 agrees at 10 bases. Looked up from germline, CDR1 is LGHNA and CDR2 is YNFKEQ. Trimming at V came to 1 base and at J to 0 bases, leaving 2 bases not matched to a gene. There are 16 residues in the CDR3. DNA of the CDR3: TGTGCCAGCAGCCAAGGGGACAGGGGAAACCAAGAGACCCAGTACTTC. Its protein is CASSQGDRGNQETQYF.

The genes are TRBV5-1 and TRBJ2-3, with D tentatively TRBD2 (6 bases). Per the germline V gene, CDR1 is SGHRS and CDR2 is YFSETQ. The CDR3 extends over 18 amino acids. Deletions cut 4 bases from V and 2 bases from J, with 23 bases between. Here the CDR3 reads CASSVRDLKRGSTDTQYF. As DNA, the CDR3 is TGCGCCAGCAGCGTCCGGGACTTGAAAAGGGGATCCACAGATACGCAGTATTTT. Variable domain in full (rest from reference TRBV5-1 and TRBJ2-3): KAGVTQTPRYLIKTRGQQVTLSCSPISGHRSVSWYQQTPGQGLQFLFEYFSETQRNKGNFPGRFSGRQFSNSRSEMNVSTLELGDSALYLCASSVRDLKRGSTDTQYFGPGTRLTVL.

This chain uses TRBV27 with TRBJ1-1; unclear D gene. The CDR3 spans 13 residues. Germline values: CDR1 MNHEY, CDR2 SMNVEV (reference sequence). Deletions cut 3 bases from V and 4 bases from J, with 9 bases between. CDR3 nucleotide sequence: TGTGCCAGCAGTTTCGGAGGGAGCACTGAAGCTTTCTTT. This sequence encodes CASSFGGSTEAFF.

The CDR3 is CAMGQNTEAFF. In DNA, the CDR3 is TGTGCCATGGGACAGAACACTGAAGCTTTCTTT. V and J are TRBV19 and TRBJ1-1, with D perhaps TRBD1 (6 bases). CDR1 LNHDA and CDR2 SQIVND come from the germline V gene (reference sequence). The CDR3 spans 11 residues. Deletions cut 10 bases from V and 1 base from J, with 7 bases between.

This sequence joins TRBV19 and TRBJ1-5, with TRBD1 matching over 7 bases. Per germline, CDR1 LNHDA and CDR2 SQIVND (reference sequence). Trimming at V came to 3 bases and at J to 7 bases, leaving 9 bases not matched to a gene. The CDR3 extends over 15 amino acids. In DNA form, the CDR3 reads TGTGCCAGTAGTATCACCCCACAGGGGATCCAGCCCCAGCATTTT. Residues: CASSITPQGIQPQHF.

The gene calls are TRBV5-1 and TRBJ1-3, with D perhaps TRBD1 (5 bases). The germline CDR1 and CDR2 sequences are SGHRS and YFSETQ. Trimming shortened V by 0 bases and J by 8 bases, and 15 bases separated the two germline ends. CDR3 length: 15 amino acids. CDR3 residues: CASSLAGGAVDTIYF. The CDR3 nucleotides are TGCGCCAGCAGCTTGGCCGGCGGGGCGGTGGACACCATATATTTT.

The chain recombines TRBV7-8 with TRBJ2-3; a weak D match, TRBD2 (6 bases). The CDR3 consists of 15 residues. The V end lost 5 bases, the J end lost 0 bases, and 12 bases lay between the germline ends. The V gene's germline CDR1 is SGHVS and CDR2 FQNEAQ. CDR3 sequence (DNA): TGTGCCAGCAGCATTCTAGCGTTAAGCACAGATACGCAGTATTTT. This sequence encodes CASSILALSTDTQYF.

This sequence joins TRBV30 and TRBJ1-3; D gene uncertain. Per germline, CDR1 GTSNPN and CDR2 SVGIG (reference sequence). This CDR3 is 13 amino acids long. V was shortened by 3 bases and J by 0 bases, with 6 bases between the two germline ends. The CDR3 DNA reads TGTGCCTGGAGGAAGAGCTCTGGAAACACCATATATTTT. Encoded protein: CAWRKSSGNTIYF. The entire variable domain, with the rest obtained from reference TRBV30 and TRBJ1-3, is as follows: SQTIHQWPATLVQPVGSPLSLECTVEGTSNPNLYWYRQAAGRGLQLLFYSVGIGQISSEVPQNLSASRPQDRQFILSSKKLLLSDSGFYLCAWRKSSGNTIYFGEGSWLTVV.

The chain links TRBV18 to TRBJ1-2; possible D gene TRBD1, 6 bases. CDR1 KGHSH and CDR2 LQKENI come from the germline V gene. This CDR3 contains 15 residues. V lost 3 bases to trimming and J lost 2 bases, with 13 bases between them. The CDR3, as DNA: TGTGCCAGCTCACCGCGGACAGAAGCGAACTATGGCTACACCTTC. Its translation is CASSPRTEANYGYTF.

This chain joins TRBV5-6 and TRBJ1-2; D is ambiguous. V was cut by 2 bases and J by 0 bases, with 5 bases left in between. This CDR3 spans 13 amino acids. From germline, CDR1 is SGHDT and CDR2 YYEEEE. The CDR3 loop reads CASSFQANYGYTF. In nucleotides, the CDR3 is TGTGCCAGCAGCTTCCAGGCTAACTATGGCTACACCTTC.

The chain employs TRBV27 and TRBJ2-7; D gene unclear. The CDR3 length is 16 residues. Germline CDR1 is MNHEY and CDR2 is SMNVEV (reference sequence). V lost 6 bases, J lost 3 bases, and 21 bases lay in between. CDR3 bases: TGTGCCAGCAGCCCCTCTTTGGCCCCTGCTTTCTACGAGCAGTACTTC. Protein product: CASSPSLAPAFYEQYF.

This clone is a singleton in its sample. The rearrangement uses TRBV19 and TRBJ1-6; tentative D call: TRBD1 (6 bases). Trimming removed 5 bases at V and 10 bases at J, with 18 bases between. The CDR3 spans 15 residues. Germline V gene sequence: CDR1 LNHDA, CDR2 SQIVND (reference sequence). CDR3 DNA: TGTGCCAGTAGTTTCCTAGGACAGAACGAATCACCCCTCCACTTT. Translated, it gives CASSFLGQNESPLHF.

The rearrangement uses TRBV19 and TRBJ2-2, with 9 positions matching TRBD1. The CDR3 sequence is 16 residues long. After removal of 7 bases from V and 5 bases from J, the junction contained 11 bases not matched to a gene. The germline V gene has CDR1 LNHDA and CDR2 SQIVND (reference sequence). DNA for the CDR3: TGTGCCAGTATTCCGGCGCACGGGACAGGGACCGGGGAGCTGTTTTTT. It translates to CASIPAHGTGTGELFF.

The chain carries TRBV7-2 and TRBJ1-5; the match to TRBD1 covers 11 bases. The CDR3 runs 19 residues. V trimming: 0 bases; J trimming: 5 bases; junction bases outside the gene matches: 12. CDR1 is SGHTA, CDR2 FQGNSA, per germline. The CDR3 sequence: CASSLASFRWGQGDQPQHF. As DNA, the CDR3 is TGTGCCAGCAGCTTAGCTTCATTTAGATGGGGACAGGGGGATCAGCCCCAGCATTTT.

The chain employs TRBV10-3 and TRBJ2-2; 7 bases are shared with TRBD2. Unmatched junction bases numbered 4, after V lost 4 bases and J lost 2 bases. Germline loops: CDR1 ENHRY, CDR2 SYGVKD. This CDR3 has 15 amino acids. The CDR3, as DNA: TGTGCCATCAGTGGCTCTAGCGGTAACACCGGGGAGCTGTTTTTT. Translation: CAISGSSGNTGELFF.

V gene TRBV18 combines with J gene TRBJ1-1; tentative D call: TRBD1 (6 bases). The V end lost 3 bases, the J end lost 6 bases, and 17 bases lay between the germline ends. Germline V lookup: CDR1 KGHSH, CDR2 LQKENI. There are 15 residues in the CDR3. CDR3: CASSPPGQETSEAFF. CDR3 coding DNA: TGTGCCAGCTCACCCCCGGGACAAGAGACTTCTGAAGCTTTCTTT. Complete variable domain (other parts from reference TRBV18 and TRBJ1-1): NAGVMQNPRHLVRRRGQEARLRCSPMKGHSHVYWYRQLPEEGLKFMVYLQKENIIDESGMPKERFSAEFPKEGPSILRIQQVVRGDSAAYFCASSPPGQETSEAFFGQGTRLTVV.

This chain connects TRBV3-1 (or the pseudogene TRBV3-2) to TRBJ2-3; D gene ambiguous. CDR1 LGHDT and CDR2 YNNKEL come from the germline V gene (reference sequence). The CDR3 covers 14 residues. V lost 0 bases to trimming and J lost 6 bases, with 10 bases between them. In DNA, the CDR3 is TGTGCCAGCAGCCAAGATCCCGGTTCCGATACGCAGTATTTT. Encoded protein: CASSQDPGSDTQYF.

This clone appeared a single time. V usage is TRBV13 and J usage is TRBJ1-5; 7 bases map to TRBD1. V was pared by 5 bases and J by 8 bases, with 18 bases of the junction left unmatched. CDR3 length equals 17 residues. Looked up from germline, CDR1 is PRHDT and CDR2 is FYEKMQ (reference sequence). The CDR3 DNA sequence: TGTGCCAGCAGCCGCTCATACCGTGACAGGGCAGGGAAGCCCCAGCATTTT. Its protein product is CASSRSYRDRAGKPQHF.